This T cell receptor beta chain was sequenced during a study of cytomegalovirus exposure and HLA in healthy donors. Every donor was a healthy person donating bone marrow. The ends lost 4 bases at V and 4 bases at J; junction bases unmatched: 3. Per the germline V gene, CDR1 is MNHEY and CDR2 is SMNVEV (reference sequence). The CDR3 extends over 13 amino acids. This clone occurred a few times. A multiplex PCR was run with 60 Vbeta primers and 13 Jbeta primers. Authors' processing steps: A follow-up analysis tallied about 80 million unique TCR beta chains, 8.5 million to 14 million shared. Sequencing used immunoSEQ multiplex PCR; TCRdb keeps in-frame clones, though not all of them. The D gene and trimming were derived from the DNA, and the V and J assignments and clone size from that table. The data show 100,000 or so clones, roughly two thirds seen once.

The sample taken for sequencing was PBMCs. The gene calls are TRBV27 and TRBJ1-2; 7 positions agree with TRBD1. The receptor was isolated from a man under 40 in good health and CMV-seronegative. CDR3: CASSSGTAYGYTF. In DNA, the CDR3 is TGTGCCAGCAGTTCCGGGACAGCCTATGGCTACACCTTC.